Listed below are T cell receptor beta chains from one sample, sequenced in a study of T cells in Graves' hyperthyroidism and ophthalmopathy. MiXCR, run by TCRdb on the multiplex PCR reads, gives a single entry per CDR3 protein. The sample holds about 680,000 distinct CDR3 sequences; 30% to 40% are singletons and the top ten take more than 25%. The sample taken for sequencing was blood. Receptors originate from a woman aged 40 to 50 with Graves' hyperthyroidism. Both conserved end residues are trimmed from each CDR3. The order of the fields is clone size, V gene, J gene, CDR3 protein. Clone size appears in some rows only: once, few, many, or a class for an expanded clone.

NA	TRBV29-1	TRBJ2-1	SVEDLVGANYNEQF
many	TRBV7-9	TRBJ2-5	ASAREETQY
NA	TRBV6-5	TRBJ2-2	ASSVPVRSPRGLF
NA	TRBV7-2	TRBJ2-2	ASSYRGRMTGELF
few	TRBV20-1	TRBJ2-7	SARDGTGEEPYEQY
few	TRBV10-3	TRBJ2-5	ASSREPGGFVTQY
NA	TRBV5-8	TRBJ1-2	ASSLRGSSDGYT
few	TRBV12-3/TRBV12-4	TRBJ1-5	ASSYPTPDNQPQH
many	TRBV12-3/TRBV12-4	TRBJ2-7	ASSGPGGREY
NA	TRBV7-2	TRBJ1-2	ASSLVDRAGGTYGYT
many	TRBV7-2	TRBJ2-5	ASSPWTSGGARETQY
NA	TRBV6-2/TRBV6-3	TRBJ2-7	ASQTLRVSSTYEQY
NA	TRBV19	TRBJ1-2	ASSVDRGLYGYT
NA	TRBV10-3	TRBJ2-2	ASSATSATGELF
many	TRBV7-6	TRBJ2-2	ASSQGQTNTGELF
NA	TRBV10-3	TRBJ1-1	ATGNKLAGGPGGEAF
NA	TRBV27	TRBJ1-6	ASSFMSANSPLH